This TCR beta chain comes out of a study of T cell responses to AZD1222 COVID-19 vaccine. Study findings and constraints: Every sample of the repertoires postdated the peak T cell response. Spike regions recognized by vaccine-associated CD4 TCRs spanned the protein, led by 160-218 and 743-854. The study identified only a handful of AZD1222 recipients as seropositive at baseline. The sample set comprised mostly white British donors with more females, and clonal diversity was possibly underestimated.

Regarding this clone: What it binds is unknown.

Looked up from germline, CDR1 is SGHNT and CDR2 is YENEEA. This CDR3 has 14 residues. V was clipped by 9 bases and J by 6 bases; unmatched bases: 9. Profiling relied on immunoSEQ multiplex PCR, and the TCRdb table lists in-frame clones only, not all of them. The sample holds 70,000 to 75,000 clones; nearly 90% are singletons and the top ten take approximately 1.2%. The sample consisted of peripheral blood, taken 28 days after the second AZD1222 dose. The TCR was taken from an adult who received the AZD1222 COVID-19 vaccine. J is TRBJ2-1 and V is TRBV11-3, with TRBD1 matching over 9 bases. This CDR3 is CASSRDRDRNEQFF. CDR3 DNA: TGTGCCAGTAGCCGGGACAGGGACCGCAATGAGCAGTTCTTC.